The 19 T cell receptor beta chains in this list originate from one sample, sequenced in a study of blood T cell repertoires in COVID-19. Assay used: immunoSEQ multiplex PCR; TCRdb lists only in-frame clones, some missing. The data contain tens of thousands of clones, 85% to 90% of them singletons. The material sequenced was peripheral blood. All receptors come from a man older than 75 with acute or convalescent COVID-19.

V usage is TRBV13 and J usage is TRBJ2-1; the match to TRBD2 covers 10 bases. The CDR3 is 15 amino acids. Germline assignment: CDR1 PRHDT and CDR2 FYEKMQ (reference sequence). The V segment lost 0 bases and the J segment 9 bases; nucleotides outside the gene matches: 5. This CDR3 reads CASSLGTSGWTEQFF. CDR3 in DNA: TGTGCCAGCAGCTTAGGGACTAGCGGGTGGACTGAGCAGTTCTTC.

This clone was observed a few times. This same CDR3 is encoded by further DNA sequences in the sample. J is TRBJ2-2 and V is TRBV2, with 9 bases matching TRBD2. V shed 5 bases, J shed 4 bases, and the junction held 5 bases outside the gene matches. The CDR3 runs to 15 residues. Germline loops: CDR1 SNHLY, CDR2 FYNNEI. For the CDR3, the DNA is TGTGCCAGCAGTTTGACTAGCGGAAGCACCGGGGAGCTGTTTTTT. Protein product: CASSLTSGSTGELFF. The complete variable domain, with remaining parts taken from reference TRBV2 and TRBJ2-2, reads EPEVTQTPSHQVTQMGQEVILRCVPISNHLYFYWYRQILGQKVEFLVSFYNNEISEKSEIFDDQFSVERPDGSNFTLKIRSTKLEDSAMYFCASSLTSGSTGELFFGEGSRLTVL.

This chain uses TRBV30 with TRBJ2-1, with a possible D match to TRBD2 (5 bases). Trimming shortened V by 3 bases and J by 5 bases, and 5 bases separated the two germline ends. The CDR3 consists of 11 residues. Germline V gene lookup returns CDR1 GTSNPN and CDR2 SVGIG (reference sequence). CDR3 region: CAWRRDNEQFF. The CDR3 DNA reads TGTGCCTGGAGGAGGGACAATGAGCAGTTCTTC.

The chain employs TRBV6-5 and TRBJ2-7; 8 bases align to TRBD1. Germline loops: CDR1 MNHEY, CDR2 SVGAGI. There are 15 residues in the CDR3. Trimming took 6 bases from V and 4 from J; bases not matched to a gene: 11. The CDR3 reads CASRDDRGQSYEQYF. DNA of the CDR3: TGTGCCAGCAGGGACGACAGGGGCCAGTCGTACGAGCAGTACTTC.

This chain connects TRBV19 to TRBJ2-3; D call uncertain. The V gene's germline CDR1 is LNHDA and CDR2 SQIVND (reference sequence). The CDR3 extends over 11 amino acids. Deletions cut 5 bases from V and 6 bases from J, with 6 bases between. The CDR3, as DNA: TGTGCCAGTAGTTATCTTGATACGCAGTATTTT. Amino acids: CASSYLDTQYF. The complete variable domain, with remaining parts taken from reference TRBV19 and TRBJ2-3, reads DGGITQSPKYLFRKEGQNVTLSCEQNLNHDAMYWYRQDPGQGLRLIYYSQIVNDFQKGDIAEGYSVSREKKESFPLTVTSAQKNPTAFYLCASSYLDTQYFGPGTRLTVL.

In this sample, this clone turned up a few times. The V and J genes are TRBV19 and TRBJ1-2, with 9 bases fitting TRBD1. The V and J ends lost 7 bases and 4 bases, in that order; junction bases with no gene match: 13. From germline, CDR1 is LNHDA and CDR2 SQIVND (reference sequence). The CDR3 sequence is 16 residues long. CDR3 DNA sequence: TGTGCCAGTACTCCCAATGCCGGGACAGGGTTCTATGGCTACACCTTC. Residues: CASTPNAGTGFYGYTF.

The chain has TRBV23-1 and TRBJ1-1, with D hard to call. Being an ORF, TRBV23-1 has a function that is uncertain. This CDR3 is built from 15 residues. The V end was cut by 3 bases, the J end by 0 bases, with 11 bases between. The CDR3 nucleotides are TGCGCCAGCAGTCACCCTAAAATGTTGAACACTGAAGCTTTCTTT. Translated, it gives CASSHPKMLNTEAFF.

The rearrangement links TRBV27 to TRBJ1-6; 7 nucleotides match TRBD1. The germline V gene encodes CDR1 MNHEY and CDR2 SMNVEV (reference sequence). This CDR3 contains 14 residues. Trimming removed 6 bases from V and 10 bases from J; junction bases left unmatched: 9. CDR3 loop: CASRITGVGSPLHF. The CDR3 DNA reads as TGTGCCAGCAGAATAACAGGGGTAGGGTCACCCCTCCACTTT.

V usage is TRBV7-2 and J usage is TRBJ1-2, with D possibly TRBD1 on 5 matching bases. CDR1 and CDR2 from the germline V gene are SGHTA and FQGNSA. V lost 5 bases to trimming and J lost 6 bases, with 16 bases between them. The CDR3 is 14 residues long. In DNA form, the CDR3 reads TGTGCCAGCAGCCCGTCGGGCAGGGAACATGGCTACACCTTC. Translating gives CASSPSGREHGYTF.

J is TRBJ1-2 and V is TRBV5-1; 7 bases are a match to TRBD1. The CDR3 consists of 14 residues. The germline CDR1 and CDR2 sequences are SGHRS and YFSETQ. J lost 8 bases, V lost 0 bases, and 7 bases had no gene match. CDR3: CASSLEEGALGYTF. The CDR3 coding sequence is TGCGCCAGCAGCTTGGAGGAGGGGGCGCTGGGCTACACCTTC. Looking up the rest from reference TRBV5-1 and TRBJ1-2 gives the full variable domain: KAGVTQTPRYLIKTRGQQVTLSCSPISGHRSVSWYQQTPGQGLQFLFEYFSETQRNKGNFPGRFSGRQFSNSRSEMNVSTLELGDSALYLCASSLEEGALGYTFGSGTRLTVV.

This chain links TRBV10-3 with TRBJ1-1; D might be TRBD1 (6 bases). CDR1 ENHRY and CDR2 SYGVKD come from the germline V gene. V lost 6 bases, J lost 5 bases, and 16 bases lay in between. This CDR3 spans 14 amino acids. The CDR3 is CAISLTGPGTEAFF. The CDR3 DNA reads TGTGCCATCAGCCTGACAGGACCCGGGACTGAAGCTTTCTTT.

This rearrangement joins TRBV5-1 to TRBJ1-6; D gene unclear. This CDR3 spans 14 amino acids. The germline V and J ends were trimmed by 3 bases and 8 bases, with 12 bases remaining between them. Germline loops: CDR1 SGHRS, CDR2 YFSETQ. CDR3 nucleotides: TGCGCCAGCAGCTCCGAAGGGAGGGATTCACCCCTCCACTTT. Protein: CASSSEGRDSPLHF.

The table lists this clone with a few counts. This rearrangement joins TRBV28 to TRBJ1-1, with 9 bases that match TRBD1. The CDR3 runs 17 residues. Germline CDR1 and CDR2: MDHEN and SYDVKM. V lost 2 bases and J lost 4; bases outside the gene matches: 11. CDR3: CASSLGLSRTGATEAFF. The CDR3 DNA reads TGTGCCAGCAGTTTAGGGCTATCCCGGACAGGGGCCACTGAAGCTTTCTTT.

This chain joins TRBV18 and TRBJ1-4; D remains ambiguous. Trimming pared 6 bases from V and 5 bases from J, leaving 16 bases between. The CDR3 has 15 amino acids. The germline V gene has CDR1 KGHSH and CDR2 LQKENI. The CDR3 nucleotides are TGTGCCAGCTCCCCTACGAGGGTGGAGAATGAAAAACTGTTTTTT. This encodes CASSPTRVENEKLFF.

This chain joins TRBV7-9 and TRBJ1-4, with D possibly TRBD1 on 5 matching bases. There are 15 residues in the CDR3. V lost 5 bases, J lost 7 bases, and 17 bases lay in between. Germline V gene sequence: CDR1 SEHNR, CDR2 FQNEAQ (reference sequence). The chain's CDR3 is CASSPGLSQGEKLFF. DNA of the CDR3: TGTGCCAGCAGCCCGGGACTCTCGCAGGGTGAAAAACTGTTTTTT.

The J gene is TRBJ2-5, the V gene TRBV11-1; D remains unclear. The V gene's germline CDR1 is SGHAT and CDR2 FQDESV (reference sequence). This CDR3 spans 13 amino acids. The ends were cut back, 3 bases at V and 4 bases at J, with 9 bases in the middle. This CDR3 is CASSFSRRETQYF. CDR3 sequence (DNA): TGTGCCAGCAGCTTTTCGAGGCGAGAGACCCAGTACTTC.

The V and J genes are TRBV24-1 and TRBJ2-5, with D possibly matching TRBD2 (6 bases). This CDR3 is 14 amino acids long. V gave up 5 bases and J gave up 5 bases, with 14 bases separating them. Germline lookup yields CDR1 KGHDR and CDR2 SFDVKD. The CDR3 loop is CATSATTSMETQYF. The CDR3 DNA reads TGTGCCACCAGTGCTACGACTAGTATGGAGACCCAGTACTTC.

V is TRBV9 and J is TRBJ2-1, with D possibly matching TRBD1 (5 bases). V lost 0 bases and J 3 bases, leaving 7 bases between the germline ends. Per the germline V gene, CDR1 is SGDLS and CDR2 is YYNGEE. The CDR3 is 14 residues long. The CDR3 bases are TGTGCCAGCAGCGTAGGGGGCCTCTACAATGAGCAGTTCTTC. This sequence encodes CASSVGGLYNEQFF.

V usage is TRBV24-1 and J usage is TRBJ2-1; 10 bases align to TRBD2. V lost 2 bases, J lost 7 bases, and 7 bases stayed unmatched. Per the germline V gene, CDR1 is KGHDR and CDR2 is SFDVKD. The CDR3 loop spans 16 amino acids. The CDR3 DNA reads TGTGCCACCAGTGATTCTAGCGGGAGACTAGGAAATGAGCAGTTCTTC. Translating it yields CATSDSSGRLGNEQFF.